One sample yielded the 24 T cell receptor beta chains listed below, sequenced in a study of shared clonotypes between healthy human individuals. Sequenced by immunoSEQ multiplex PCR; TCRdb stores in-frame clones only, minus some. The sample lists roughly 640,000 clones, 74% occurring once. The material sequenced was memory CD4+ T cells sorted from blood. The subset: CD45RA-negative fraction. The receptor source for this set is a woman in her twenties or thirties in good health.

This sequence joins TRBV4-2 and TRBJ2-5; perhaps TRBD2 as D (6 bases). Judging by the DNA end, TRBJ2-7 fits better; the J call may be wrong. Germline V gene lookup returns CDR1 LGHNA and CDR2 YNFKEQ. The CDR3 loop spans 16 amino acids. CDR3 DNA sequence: TGTGCCAGCAGCCAAGCCGGAATAGCGGCAACCTACGAGCAGTACTTC. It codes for CASSQAGIAATYEQYF.

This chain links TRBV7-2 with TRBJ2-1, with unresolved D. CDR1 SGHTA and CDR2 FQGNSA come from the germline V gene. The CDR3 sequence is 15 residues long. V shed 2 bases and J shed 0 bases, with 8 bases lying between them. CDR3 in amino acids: CASSLRESSYNEQFF. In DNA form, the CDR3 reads TGTGCCAGCAGCTTAAGGGAAAGCTCCTACAATGAGCAGTTCTTC.

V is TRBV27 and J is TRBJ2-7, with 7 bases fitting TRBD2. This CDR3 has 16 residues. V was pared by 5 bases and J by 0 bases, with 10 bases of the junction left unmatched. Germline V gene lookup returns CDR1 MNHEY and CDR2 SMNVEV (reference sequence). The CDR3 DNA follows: TGTGCCAGCAGTCGGACAACTAGCGCGAGCTCCTACGAGCAGTACTTC. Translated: CASSRTTSASSYEQYF.

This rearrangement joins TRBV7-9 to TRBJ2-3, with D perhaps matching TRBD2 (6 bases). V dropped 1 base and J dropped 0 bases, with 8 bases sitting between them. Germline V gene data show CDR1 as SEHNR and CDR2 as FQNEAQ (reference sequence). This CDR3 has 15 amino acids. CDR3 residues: CASSLGSGSTDTQYF. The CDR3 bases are TGTGCCAGCAGCTTAGGTAGCGGTAGCACAGATACGCAGTATTTT.

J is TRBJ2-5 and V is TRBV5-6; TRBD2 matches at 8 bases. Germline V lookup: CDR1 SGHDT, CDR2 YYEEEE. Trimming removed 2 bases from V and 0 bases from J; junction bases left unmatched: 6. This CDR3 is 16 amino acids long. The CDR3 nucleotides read TGTGCCAGCAGCTTACGGAGCGGGAGAAACCAAGAGACCCAGTACTTC. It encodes CASSLRSGRNQETQYF.

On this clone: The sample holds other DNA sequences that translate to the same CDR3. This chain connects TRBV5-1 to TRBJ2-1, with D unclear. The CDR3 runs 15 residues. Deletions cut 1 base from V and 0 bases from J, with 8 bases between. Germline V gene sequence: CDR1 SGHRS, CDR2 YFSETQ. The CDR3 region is CASSLSSGSYNEQFF. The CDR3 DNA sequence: TGCGCCAGCAGCTTGTCATCCGGCTCCTACAATGAGCAGTTCTTC. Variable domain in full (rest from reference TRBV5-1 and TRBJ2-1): KAGVTQTPRYLIKTRGQQVTLSCSPISGHRSVSWYQQTPGQGLQFLFEYFSETQRNKGNFPGRFSGRQFSNSRSEMNVSTLELGDSALYLCASSLSSGSYNEQFFGPGTRLTVL.

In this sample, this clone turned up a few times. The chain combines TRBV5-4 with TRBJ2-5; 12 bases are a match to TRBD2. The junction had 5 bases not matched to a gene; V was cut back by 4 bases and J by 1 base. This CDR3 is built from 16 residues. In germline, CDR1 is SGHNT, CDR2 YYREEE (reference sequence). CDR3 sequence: CASSPGLAGIQETQYF. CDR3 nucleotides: TGTGCCAGCAGCCCAGGACTAGCGGGAATCCAAGAGACCCAGTACTTC.

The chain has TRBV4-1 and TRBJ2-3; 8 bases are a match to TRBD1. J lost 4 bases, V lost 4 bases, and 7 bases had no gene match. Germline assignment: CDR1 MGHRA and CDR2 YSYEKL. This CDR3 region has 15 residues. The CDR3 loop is CASSRQGYGADTQYF. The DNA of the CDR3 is TGCGCCAGCAGCCGACAGGGGTATGGAGCAGATACGCAGTATTTT.

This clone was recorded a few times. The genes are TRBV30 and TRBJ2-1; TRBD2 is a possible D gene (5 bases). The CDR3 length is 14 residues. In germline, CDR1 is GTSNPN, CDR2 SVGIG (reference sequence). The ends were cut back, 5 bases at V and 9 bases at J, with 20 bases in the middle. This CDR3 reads CAWRTPGSSREQFF. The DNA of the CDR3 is TGTGCCTGGCGAACCCCGGGGAGTTCCCGTGAGCAGTTCTTC.

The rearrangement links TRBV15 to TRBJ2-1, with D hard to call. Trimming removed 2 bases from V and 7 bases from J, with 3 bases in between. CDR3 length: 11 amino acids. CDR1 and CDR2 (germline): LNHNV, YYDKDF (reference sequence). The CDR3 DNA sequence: TGTGCCACCAGCAGAAGAAATGAGCAGTTCTTC. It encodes CATSRRNEQFF.

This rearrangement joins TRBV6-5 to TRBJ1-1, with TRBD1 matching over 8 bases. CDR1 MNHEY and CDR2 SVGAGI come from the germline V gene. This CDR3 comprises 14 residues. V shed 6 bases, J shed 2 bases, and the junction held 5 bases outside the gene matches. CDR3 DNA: TGTGCCAGCAGACACGACAGGGGAAACACTGAAGCTTTCTTT. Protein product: CASRHDRGNTEAFF.

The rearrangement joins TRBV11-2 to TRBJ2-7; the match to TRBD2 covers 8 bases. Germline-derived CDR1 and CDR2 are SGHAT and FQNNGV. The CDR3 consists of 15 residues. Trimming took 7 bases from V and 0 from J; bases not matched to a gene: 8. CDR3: CASTRSGSDSYEQYF. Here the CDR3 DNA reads TGTGCCAGCACACGAAGCGGGAGTGACTCCTACGAGCAGTACTTC.

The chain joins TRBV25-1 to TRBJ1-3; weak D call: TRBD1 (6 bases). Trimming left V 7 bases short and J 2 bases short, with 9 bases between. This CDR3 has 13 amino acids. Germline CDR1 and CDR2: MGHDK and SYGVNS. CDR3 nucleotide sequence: TGTGCCAGCACCGGGACACCTGGAAACACCATATATTTT. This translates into CASTGTPGNTIYF. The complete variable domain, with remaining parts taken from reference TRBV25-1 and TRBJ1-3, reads EADIYQTPRYLVIGTGKKITLECSQTMGHDKMYWYQQDPGMELHLIHYSYGVNSTEKGDLSSESTVSRIRTEHFPLTLESARPSHTSQYLCASTGTPGNTIYFGEGSWLTVV.

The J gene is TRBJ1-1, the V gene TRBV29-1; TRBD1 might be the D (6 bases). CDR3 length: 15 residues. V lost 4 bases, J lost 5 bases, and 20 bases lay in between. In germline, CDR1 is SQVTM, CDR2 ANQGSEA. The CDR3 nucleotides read TGCAGCGTTGTGGGGACAAATTCTCTGGGGACTGAAGCTTTCTTT. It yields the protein CSVVGTNSLGTEAFF.

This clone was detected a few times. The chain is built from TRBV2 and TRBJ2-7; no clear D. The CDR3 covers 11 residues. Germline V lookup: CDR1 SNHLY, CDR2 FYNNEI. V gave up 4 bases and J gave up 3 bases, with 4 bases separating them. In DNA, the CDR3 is TGTGCCAGCAGTGTAGACTACGAGCAGTACTTC. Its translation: CASSVDYEQYF. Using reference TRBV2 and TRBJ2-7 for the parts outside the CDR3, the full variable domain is EPEVTQTPSHQVTQMGQEVILRCVPISNHLYFYWYRQILGQKVEFLVSFYNNEISEKSEIFDDQFSVERPDGSNFTLKIRSTKLEDSAMYFCASSVDYEQYFGPGTRLTVT.

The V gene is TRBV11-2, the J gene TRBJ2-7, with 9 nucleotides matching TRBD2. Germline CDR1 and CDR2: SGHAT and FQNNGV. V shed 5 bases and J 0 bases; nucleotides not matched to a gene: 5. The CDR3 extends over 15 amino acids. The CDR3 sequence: CASSAGGDNSYEQYF. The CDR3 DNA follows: TGTGCCAGCAGCGCGGGGGGGGACAACTCCTACGAGCAGTACTTC.

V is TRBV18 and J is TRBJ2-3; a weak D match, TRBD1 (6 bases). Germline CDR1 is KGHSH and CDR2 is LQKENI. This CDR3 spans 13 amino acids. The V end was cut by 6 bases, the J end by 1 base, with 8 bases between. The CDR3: CASSPGGTDTQYF. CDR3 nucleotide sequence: TGTGCCAGCTCGCCAGGGGGCACAGATACGCAGTATTTT.

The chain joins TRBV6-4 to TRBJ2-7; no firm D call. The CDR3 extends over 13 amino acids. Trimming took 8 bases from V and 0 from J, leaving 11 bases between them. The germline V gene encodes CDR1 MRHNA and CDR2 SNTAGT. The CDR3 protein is CASPPRVSYEQYF. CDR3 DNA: TGTGCCAGCCCTCCGAGAGTCTCCTACGAGCAGTACTTC.

This CDR3 reads CASSFLPPRGRASNEQFF. The DNA for the CDR3 is TGTGCCAGCAGCTTCCTCCCCCCCCGGGGGAGGGCCAGCAATGAGCAGTTCTTC. The rearrangement uses TRBV11-3 and TRBJ2-1; TRBD2 matches at 7 bases. Germline-derived CDR1 and CDR2 are SGHNT and YENEEA. This CDR3 has 18 residues. Trimming removed 3 bases from V and 6 bases from J; junction bases left unmatched: 17.

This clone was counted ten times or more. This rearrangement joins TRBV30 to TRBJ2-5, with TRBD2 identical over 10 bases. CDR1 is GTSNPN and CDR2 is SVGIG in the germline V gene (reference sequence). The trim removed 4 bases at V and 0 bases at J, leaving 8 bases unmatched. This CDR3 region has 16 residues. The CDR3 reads CAWTPGLARNQETQYF. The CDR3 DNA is TGTGCCTGGACCCCGGGACTAGCGAGAAACCAAGAGACCCAGTACTTC.

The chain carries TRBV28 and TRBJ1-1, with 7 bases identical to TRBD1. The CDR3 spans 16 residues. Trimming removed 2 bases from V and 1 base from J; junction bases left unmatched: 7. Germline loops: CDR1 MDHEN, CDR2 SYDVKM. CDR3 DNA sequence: TGTGCCAGCAGTTTAACAGGGGCCATGAGGAACACTGAAGCTTTCTTT. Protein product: CASSLTGAMRNTEAFF.

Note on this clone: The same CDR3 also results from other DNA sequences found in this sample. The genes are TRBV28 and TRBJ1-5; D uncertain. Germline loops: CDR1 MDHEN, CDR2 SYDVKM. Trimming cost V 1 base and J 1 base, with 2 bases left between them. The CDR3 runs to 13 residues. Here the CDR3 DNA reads TGTGCCAGCAGTTTATACAGCAATCAGCCCCAGCATTTT. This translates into CASSLYSNQPQHF.

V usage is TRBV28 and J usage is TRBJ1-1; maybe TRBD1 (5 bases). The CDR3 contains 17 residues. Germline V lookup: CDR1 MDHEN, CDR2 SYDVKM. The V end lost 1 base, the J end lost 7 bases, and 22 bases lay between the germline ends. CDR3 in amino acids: CASSLYPRGLGVGEAFF. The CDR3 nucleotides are TGTGCCAGCAGTTTATATCCCCGAGGGTTGGGGGTCGGTGAAGCTTTCTTT.

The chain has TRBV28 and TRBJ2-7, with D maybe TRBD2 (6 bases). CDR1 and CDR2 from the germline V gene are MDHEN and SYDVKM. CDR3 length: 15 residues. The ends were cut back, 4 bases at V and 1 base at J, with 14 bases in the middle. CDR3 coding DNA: TGTGCCAGCAGTTCCAGCCTGCGGGGATCCTACGAGCAGTACTTC. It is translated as CASSSSLRGSYEQYF. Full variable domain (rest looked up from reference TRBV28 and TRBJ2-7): DVKVTQSSRYLVKRTGEKVFLECVQDMDHENMFWYRQDPGLGLRLIYFSYDVKMKEKGDIPEGYSVSREKKERFSLILESASTNQTSMYLCASSSSLRGSYEQYFGPGTRLTVT.